This T cell receptor (beta chain) derives from a study of T cell responses to AZD1222 COVID-19 vaccine. Study-wide results and limits: Targeting of unmutated variant regions was reportedly seen in nearly half of spike-specific TCRs. Of the AZD1222 recipients, only 5 or 6 were seropositive at baseline. Repertoire sampling occurred only after the peak T cell response. Spike-specific TCR repertoires showed rising breadth and depth after two AZD1222 doses.

The J segment lost 6 bases and the V segment lost 9 bases, leaving 12 bases of the junction unmatched. There are 16 residues in the CDR3. Germline values: CDR1 LNHDA, CDR2 SQIVND (reference sequence). Some clones are missing from TCRdb's copy, which holds only in-frame ones; the method was immunoSEQ multiplex PCR. Counted here are 180,000 or so clones, 90% to 95% occurring once; the ten biggest clones make up roughly 1%. In this sample, this clone turned up a few times. The target antigen is unknown. The chain has TRBV19 and TRBJ2-1; 12 bases fit TRBD2. The sequence was collected from an adult who received the MenACWY meningococcal vaccine as a control. This material consisted of peripheral blood, taken 28 days after the second dose of the MenACWY control vaccine. The CDR3 bases are TGTGCCAGCACTCTAAGAGGGGGACTAGCGGGCAATGAGCAGTTCTTC. Amino acid sequence: CASTLRGGLAGNEQFF.